Listed below are T cell receptor beta chains from one sample, sequenced in a study of blood T cell repertoires in COVID-19. Clones were read by immunoSEQ multiplex PCR, and TCRdb kept only the in-frame ones, dropping some. Among about 280,000 clones listed, approximately 84% were seen once. Input material: peripheral blood. Receptor source: a woman aged 25 to 39 who had recovered from COVID-19. CDR3s include the opening cysteine and the closing phenylalanine or tryptophan. A D gene is named only where the DNA matches it firmly. Clone size is shown for a subset of rows, as once, few, many or a class of expanded clone.

CDR3 protein	CDR3 DNA	V gene	D gene	J gene	clone size
CASSSGGLENTGELFF	TGTGCCAGCAGTTCCGGAGGGTTAGAGAACACCGGGGAGCTGTTTTTT	TRBV6-2/TRBV6-3	.	TRBJ2-2	.
CAAGGEGGNYGYTF	TGTGCTGCCGGGGGGGAAGGAGGAAACTATGGCTACACCTTC	TRBV5-4	.	TRBJ1-2	.
CASSLERAEQYF	TGTGCCAGCAGTTTAGAGAGGGCCGAGCAGTACTTC	TRBV28	.	TRBJ2-7	.
CASSKGTSGSYEQYF	TGTGCCAGCAGCAAAGGGACTAGCGGGAGTTACGAGCAGTACTTC	TRBV21-1	.	TRBJ2-7	.
CASSPLTEETQYF	TGTGCCAGCTCACCCCTAACTGAAGAGACCCAGTACTTC	TRBV18	.	TRBJ2-5	.
CASSHRGSNQPQHF	TGTGCCAGCAGCCACAGGGGGAGCAATCAGCCCCAGCATTTT	TRBV27	TRBD1	TRBJ1-5	once
CASSLVQWLAGPTDTQYF	TGTGCCAGCAGCTTAGTGCAGTGGTTAGCGGGACCCACAGATACGCAGTATTTT	TRBV7-8	TRBD2	TRBJ2-3	.
CASSLDRSTNEKLFF	TGTGCCAGCAGTCTGGACAGATCAACTAATGAAAAACTGTTTTTT	TRBV6-6	.	TRBJ1-4	once
CSVESGQGPYGYTF	TGCAGCGTTGAGTCCGGACAGGGTCCCTATGGCTACACCTTC	TRBV29-1	TRBD1	TRBJ1-2	.
CASSMTSSTDTQYF	TGTGCCAGCAGTATGACATCTAGCACAGATACGCAGTATTTT	TRBV7-2	.	TRBJ2-3	.
CASSIRDREEQYF	TGTGCCAGCAGCATAAGGGACAGGGAAGAGCAGTACTTC	TRBV21-1	.	TRBJ2-7	.
CASSPGLAVGNEQFF	TGTGCCAGCAGCCCTGGACTAGCGGTCGGCAATGAGCAGTTCTTC	TRBV7-3	TRBD2	TRBJ2-1	.
CASSQDLLMESTVFYGYTF	TGTGCCAGCAGCCAAGATCTTTTAATGGAAAGCACAGTCTTTTATGGCTACACCTTC	TRBV4-2	.	TRBJ1-2	.
CASSSFSGTGNYGYTF	TGTGCCAGCTCTTCATTTTCCGGGACAGGGAACTATGGCTACACCTTC	TRBV11-1	TRBD1	TRBJ1-2	.
CASSVEGASYDTQYF	TGTGCCAGCAGCGTAGAGGGGGCGTCATATGATACGCAGTATTTT	TRBV9	TRBD1	TRBJ2-3	.
CASSFTGLYGYTF	TGCGCCAGCAGCTTTACAGGCCTCTATGGCTACACCTTC	TRBV5-1	.	TRBJ1-2	.
CASSQSSSGSTDTQYF	TGCGCCAGCAGCCAAAGCTCTAGCGGGAGCACAGATACGCAGTATTTT	TRBV4-3	TRBD2	TRBJ2-3	.
CASSPDGMGGNEQFF	TGTGCCAGCAGCCCGGATGGCATGGGGGGTAATGAGCAGTTCTTC	TRBV9	.	TRBJ2-1	.
CSVGTGVTDTQYF	TGCAGCGTTGGGACAGGGGTAACAGATACGCAGTATTTT	TRBV29-1	TRBD1	TRBJ2-3	.
CASSLTGQGYEQYF	TGTGCCAGCAGTCTCACGGGACAGGGCTACGAGCAGTACTTC	TRBV27	TRBD1	TRBJ2-7	.
CASTAGGAYGYTF	TGTGCCAGCACCGCGGGGGGCGCGTATGGCTACACCTTC	TRBV2	.	TRBJ1-2	.
CASSQGGGGYQETQYF	TGTGCCAGCAGCCAAGGCGGCGGGGGGTACCAAGAGACCCAGTACTTC	TRBV4-2	TRBD2	TRBJ2-5	.
CASSVGVGYYEQYF	TGTGCCAGCAGCGTCGGGGTCGGGTACTACGAGCAGTACTTC	TRBV9	.	TRBJ2-7	once
CASSHPEGRENTEAFF	TGCGCCAGCAGCCATCCCGAGGGAAGGGAGAACACTGAAGCTTTCTTT	TRBV4-1	.	TRBJ1-1	.
CASSLGQNYGYTF	TGTGCCAGCAGTTTAGGACAGAACTATGGCTACACCTTC	TRBV12-3/TRBV12-4	.	TRBJ1-2	.
CASSLSAGDKHF	TGTGCCAGCAGTTTATCGGCAGGGGATAAACATTTT	TRBV12-3/TRBV12-4	.	TRBJ1-5	.
CSVEQGRNTEAFF	TGCAGCGTTGAACAGGGGAGGAACACTGAAGCTTTCTTT	TRBV29-1	.	TRBJ1-1	.
CASVPAGAPTDTQYF	TGTGCCAGCGTACCGGCGGGGGCCCCCACAGATACGCAGTATTTT	TRBV2	.	TRBJ2-3	.
CASSIAADTQYF	TGTGCCAGTAGTATAGCCGCAGATACGCAGTATTTT	TRBV19	.	TRBJ2-3	.
CASSIASGRPSSYNEQFF	TGTGCCAGTAGTATTGCTAGCGGGAGACCCAGCTCCTACAATGAGCAGTTCTTC	TRBV19	TRBD2	TRBJ2-1	.
CASSLTGSTSGNSPLHF	TGTGCCAGTAGTCTGACCGGGTCCACGAGCGGGAATTCACCCCTCCACTTT	TRBV19	.	TRBJ1-6	.
CASSFSGRAEAFF	TGTGCCAGCAGCTTCTCCGGGAGGGCTGAAGCTTTCTTT	TRBV6-2/TRBV6-3	.	TRBJ1-1	once
CASSYLRGLPGELFF	TGTGCCAGCAGTTACCTGAGAGGGTTGCCCGGGGAGCTGTTTTTT	TRBV6-2/TRBV6-3	.	TRBJ2-2	.
CASSLKAGVGTDTQYF	TGTGCCAGCAGCCTAAAAGCGGGAGTGGGGACAGATACGCAGTATTTT	TRBV14	TRBD2	TRBJ2-3	.
CSAGTSGRNEQFF	TGCAGCGCCGGGACTAGCGGGAGGAATGAGCAGTTCTTC	TRBV29-1	TRBD2	TRBJ2-1	.
CASNTGAPDEQFF	TGTGCCAGCAACACTGGGGCCCCGGATGAGCAGTTCTTC	TRBV7-9	.	TRBJ2-1	.
CASSLIGQGVSGANVLTF	TGTGCCAGCAGTTTAATTGGACAGGGGGTCTCTGGGGCCAACGTCCTGACTTTC	TRBV28	TRBD1	TRBJ2-6	.
CASSQEALVGTGGGYTF	TGTGCCAGCAGCCAAGAAGCCCTAGTGGGGACAGGGGGCGGCTACACCTTC	TRBV3-1/TRBV3-2	TRBD1	TRBJ1-2	.
CASSPVRAEQYF	TGTGCCAGCTCACCCGTCCGAGCCGAGCAGTACTTC	TRBV18	.	TRBJ2-7	once
CASSTGPLYNEQFF	TGTGCCAGCAGTACAGGGCCTTTATACAATGAGCAGTTCTTC	TRBV4-2	.	TRBJ2-1	.
CASIPPGQNYGYTF	TGTGCCAGCATACCTCCGGGACAGAACTATGGCTACACCTTC	TRBV7-9	TRBD1	TRBJ1-2	.
CASSIGWTGDLNYGYTF	TGTGCCAGTAGTATAGGCTGGACAGGGGACCTTAACTATGGCTACACCTTC	TRBV19	TRBD1	TRBJ1-2	.
CASSPTGTVNNSPLHF	TGTGCCAGCAGTCCGACCGGGACAGTCAATAATTCACCCCTCCACTTT	TRBV27	TRBD1	TRBJ1-6	.
CASTLAGSYNEQFF	TGTGCCAGCACCTTAGCGGGATCCTACAATGAGCAGTTCTTC	TRBV6-6	TRBD2	TRBJ2-1	.
CASSLDLSWSTYNEQFF	TGCGCCAGCAGCTTGGATCTTAGCTGGAGCACCTACAATGAGCAGTTCTTC	TRBV5-1	.	TRBJ2-1	.
CASLPLGQGLSGANVLTF	TGTGCCAGTCTCCCTTTGGGACAGGGGCTCTCTGGGGCCAACGTCCTGACTTTC	TRBV19	TRBD1	TRBJ2-6	.
CVIPRRPYEQYF	TGTGTGATCCCGAGGAGACCCTACGAGCAGTACTTC	TRBV6-8	.	TRBJ2-7	.
CASSPRTGSDEQFF	TGCGCCAGCAGCCCAAGGACAGGGTCGGATGAGCAGTTCTTC	TRBV5-1	TRBD1	TRBJ2-1	.
CASSHTRDTQYF	TGTGCCAGCAGCCACACGCGGGATACGCAGTATTTT	TRBV12-3/TRBV12-4	.	TRBJ2-3	few
CASSAGQVINSPLHF	TGTGCCAGCAGCGCCGGACAGGTGATTAATTCACCCCTCCACTTT	TRBV7-2	TRBD1	TRBJ1-6	.
CASSYHNYASGILRNEQFF	TGTGCCAGCAGTTACCACAATTACGCTAGCGGGATCTTACGGAATGAGCAGTTCTTC	TRBV6-2/TRBV6-3	TRBD2	TRBJ2-1	.
CASSATGTEFSNQPQHF	TGTGCCAGCAGCGCGACGGGGACAGAGTTTAGCAATCAGCCCCAGCATTTT	TRBV7-9	TRBD1	TRBJ1-5	.
CASSLPQTEETQYF	TGTGCCAGCAGTTTACCACAAACCGAAGAGACCCAGTACTTC	TRBV28	.	TRBJ2-5	.
CASSYGESYEQYF	TGTGCCAGCAGTTATGGTGAGTCCTACGAGCAGTACTTC	TRBV27	.	TRBJ2-7	.
CASSSNSGRKTQYF	TGTGCCAGCAGTTCCAATAGCGGGAGAAAGACCCAGTACTTC	TRBV7-2	TRBD2	TRBJ2-5	.
CASSYIAGGHTGELFF	TGTGCCAGCAGTTATATAGCGGGAGGGCACACCGGGGAGCTGTTTTTT	TRBV6-5	TRBD2	TRBJ2-2	.
CASSFGRLQETQYF	TGTGCCAGCAGCTTTGGGAGGTTACAAGAGACCCAGTACTTC	TRBV7-2	.	TRBJ2-5	.
CASAKGQFNEKLFF	TGTGCCAGCGCCAAGGGACAGTTTAATGAAAAACTGTTTTTT	TRBV19	TRBD1	TRBJ1-4	.
CASRGTGGLNTEAFF	TGCGCCAGCCGTGGGACAGGTGGATTGAACACTGAAGCTTTCTTT	TRBV10-1	TRBD1	TRBJ1-1	once